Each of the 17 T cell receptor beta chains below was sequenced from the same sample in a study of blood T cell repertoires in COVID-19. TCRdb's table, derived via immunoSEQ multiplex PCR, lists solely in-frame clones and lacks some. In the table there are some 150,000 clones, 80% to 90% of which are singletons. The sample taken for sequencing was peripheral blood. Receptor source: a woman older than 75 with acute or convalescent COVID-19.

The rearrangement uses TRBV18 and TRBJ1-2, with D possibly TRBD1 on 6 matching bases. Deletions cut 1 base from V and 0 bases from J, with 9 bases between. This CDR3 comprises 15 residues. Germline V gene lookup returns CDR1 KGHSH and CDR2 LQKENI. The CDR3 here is CASSPLQGTNYGYTF. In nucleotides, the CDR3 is TGTGCCAGCTCACCACTGCAGGGGACTAACTATGGCTACACCTTC.

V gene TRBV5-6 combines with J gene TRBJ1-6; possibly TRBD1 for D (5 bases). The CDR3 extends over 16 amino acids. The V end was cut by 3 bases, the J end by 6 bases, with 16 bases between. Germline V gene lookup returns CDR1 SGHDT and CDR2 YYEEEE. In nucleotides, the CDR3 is TGTGCCAGCAGCTGGGCTGGGGCAGAGAGTAATTCACCCCTCCACTTT. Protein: CASSWAGAESNSPLHF.

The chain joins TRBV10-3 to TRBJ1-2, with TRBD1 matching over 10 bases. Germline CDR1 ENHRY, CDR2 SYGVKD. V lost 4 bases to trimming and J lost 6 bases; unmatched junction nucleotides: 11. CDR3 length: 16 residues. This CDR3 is CAISGGTGAYRDGYTF. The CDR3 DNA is TGTGCCATCAGTGGCGGGACAGGGGCTTATAGGGATGGCTACACCTTC.

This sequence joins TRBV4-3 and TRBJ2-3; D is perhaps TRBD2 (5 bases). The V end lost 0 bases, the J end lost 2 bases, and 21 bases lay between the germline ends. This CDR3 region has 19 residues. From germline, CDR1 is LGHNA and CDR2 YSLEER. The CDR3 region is CASSQDAQVTTSSTDTQYF. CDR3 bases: TGCGCCAGCAGCCAAGATGCGCAGGTGACTACTTCTTCCACAGATACGCAGTATTTT.

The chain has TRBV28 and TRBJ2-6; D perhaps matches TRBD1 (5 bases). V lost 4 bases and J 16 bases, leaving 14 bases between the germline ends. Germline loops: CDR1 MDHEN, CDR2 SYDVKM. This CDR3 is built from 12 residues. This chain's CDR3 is CASSSYNRRLTF. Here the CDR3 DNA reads TGTGCCAGCAGTTCATACAACAGGCGACTGACTTTC.

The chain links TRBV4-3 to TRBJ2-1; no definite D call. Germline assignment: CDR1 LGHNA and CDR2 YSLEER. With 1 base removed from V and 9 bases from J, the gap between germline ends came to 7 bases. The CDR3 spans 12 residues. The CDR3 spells CASSQVRSEQFF. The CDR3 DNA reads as TGCGCCAGCAGCCAAGTGCGTAGTGAGCAGTTCTTC.

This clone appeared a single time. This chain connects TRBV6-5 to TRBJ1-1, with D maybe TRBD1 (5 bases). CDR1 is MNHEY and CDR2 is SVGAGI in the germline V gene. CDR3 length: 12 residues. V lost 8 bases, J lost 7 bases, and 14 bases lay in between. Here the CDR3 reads CASFFPGGEAFF. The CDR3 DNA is TGTGCCAGCTTCTTCCCGGGGGGTGAAGCTTTCTTT.

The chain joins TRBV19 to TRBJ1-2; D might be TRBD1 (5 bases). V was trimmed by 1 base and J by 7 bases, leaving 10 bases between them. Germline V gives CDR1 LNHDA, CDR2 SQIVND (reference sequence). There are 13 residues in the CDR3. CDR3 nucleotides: TGTGCCAGTAGTATAGGGGGCCTGGTTGGCTACACCTTC. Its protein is CASSIGGLVGYTF. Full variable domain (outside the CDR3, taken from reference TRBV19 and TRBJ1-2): DGGITQSPKYLFRKEGQNVTLSCEQNLNHDAMYWYRQDPGQGLRLIYYSQIVNDFQKGDIAEGYSVSREKKESFPLTVTSAQKNPTAFYLCASSIGGLVGYTFGSGTRLTVV.

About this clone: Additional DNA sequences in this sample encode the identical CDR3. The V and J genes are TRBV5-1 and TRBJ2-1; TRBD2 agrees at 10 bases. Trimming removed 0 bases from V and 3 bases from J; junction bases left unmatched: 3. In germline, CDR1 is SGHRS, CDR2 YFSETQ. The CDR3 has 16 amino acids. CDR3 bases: TGCGCCAGCAGCTTGGTACCTAGCGGGGGCTACAATGAGCAGTTCTTC. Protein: CASSLVPSGGYNEQFF.

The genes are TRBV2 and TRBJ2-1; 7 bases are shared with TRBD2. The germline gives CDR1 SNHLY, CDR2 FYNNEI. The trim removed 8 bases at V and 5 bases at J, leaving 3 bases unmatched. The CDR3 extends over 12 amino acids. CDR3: CASLGGNNEQFF. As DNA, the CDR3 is TGTGCCAGCCTCGGGGGGAACAATGAGCAGTTCTTC.

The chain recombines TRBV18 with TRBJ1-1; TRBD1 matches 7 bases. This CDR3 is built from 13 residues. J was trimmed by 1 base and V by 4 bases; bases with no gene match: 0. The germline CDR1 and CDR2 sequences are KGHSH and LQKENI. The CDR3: CASSRDRNTEAFF. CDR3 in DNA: TGTGCCAGCTCACGGGACAGGAACACTGAAGCTTTCTTT.

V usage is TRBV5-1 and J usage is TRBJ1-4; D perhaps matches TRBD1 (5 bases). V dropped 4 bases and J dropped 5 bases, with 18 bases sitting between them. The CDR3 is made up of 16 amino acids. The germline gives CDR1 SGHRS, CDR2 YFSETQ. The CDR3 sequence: CASSPNWGGINEKLFF. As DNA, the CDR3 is TGCGCCAGCAGCCCCAATTGGGGGGGGATCAATGAAAAACTGTTTTTT.

CDR3 region: CASSVDRGKGGYTF. The CDR3 DNA is TGTGCCAGTAGTGTGGACAGGGGTAAAGGAGGCTACACCTTC. The rearrangement joins TRBV19 to TRBJ1-2; 9 bases fit TRBD1. Per germline, CDR1 LNHDA and CDR2 SQIVND (reference sequence). This CDR3 has 14 amino acids. The junction had 9 bases not matched to a gene; V was cut back by 5 bases and J by 8 bases.

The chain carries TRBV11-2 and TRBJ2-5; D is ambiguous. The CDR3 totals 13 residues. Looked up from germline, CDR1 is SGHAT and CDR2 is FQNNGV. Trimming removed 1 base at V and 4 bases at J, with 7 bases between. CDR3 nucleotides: TGTGCCAGCAGCTTAGGGCAGCGAGAGACCCAGTACTTC. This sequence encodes CASSLGQRETQYF.

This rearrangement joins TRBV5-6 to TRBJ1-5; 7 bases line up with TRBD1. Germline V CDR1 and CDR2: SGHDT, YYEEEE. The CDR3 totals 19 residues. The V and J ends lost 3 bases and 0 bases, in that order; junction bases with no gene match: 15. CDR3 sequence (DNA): TGTGCCAGCAGCTCCTCCCGGGACAGACCTTCCTATAGCAATCAGCCCCAGCATTTT. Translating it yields CASSSSRDRPSYSNQPQHF.

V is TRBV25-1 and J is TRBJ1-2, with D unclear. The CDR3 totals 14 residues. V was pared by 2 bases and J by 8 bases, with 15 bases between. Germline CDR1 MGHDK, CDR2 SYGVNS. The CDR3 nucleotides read TGTGCCAGCAGTGAAAGATCAGGAGGCGGAGGCTACACCTTC. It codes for CASSERSGGGGYTF.

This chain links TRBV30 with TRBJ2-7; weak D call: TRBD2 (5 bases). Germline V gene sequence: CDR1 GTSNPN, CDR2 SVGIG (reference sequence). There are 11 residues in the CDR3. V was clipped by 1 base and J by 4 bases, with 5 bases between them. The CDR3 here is CAWSGGYEQYF. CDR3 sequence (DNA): TGTGCCTGGAGTGGAGGGTACGAGCAGTACTTC. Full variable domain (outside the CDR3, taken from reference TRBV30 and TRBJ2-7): SQTIHQWPATLVQPVGSPLSLECTVEGTSNPNLYWYRQAAGRGLQLLFYSVGIGQISSEVPQNLSASRPQDRQFILSSKKLLLSDSGFYLCAWSGGYEQYFGPGTRLTVT.